Following are 2 T cell receptor beta chains from one sample sequenced in a study of response to subunit inactivated influenza vaccine. Each CDR3 protein is one row after TCRdb ran MiXCR on the RT-PCR reads. The repertoire has about 190,000 distinct CDR3 sequences, about 15% of them found once; the top ten carry approximately 25%. The sample here was CD8+ T cells sorted from PBMCs, taken around 5 days after vaccination. The origin of the receptors is a man aged 45-65 years who received an inactivated influenza vaccine.

The table lists this clonotype with a few counts. The V call is TRBV6-5, the J call TRBJ2-7; TRBD2 might be the D (6 bases). Trimming left V 4 bases short and J 0 bases short, with 10 bases between. The CDR3 runs to 14 residues. Germline loops: CDR1 MNHEY, CDR2 SVGAGI. Written as DNA, the CDR3 is TGTGCCAGCAGTTGGCAGGGACTCTCCTACGAGCAGTACTTC. Residues: CASSWQGLSYEQYF.

This clonotype was counted a few times. The V gene is TRBV4-3, the J gene TRBJ1-2; no clear D. The germline CDR1 and CDR2 sequences are LGHNA and YSLEER. The ends were cut back, 0 bases at V and 9 bases at J, with 8 bases in the middle. This CDR3 has 12 amino acids. The DNA for the CDR3 is TGCGCCAGCAGCCAAGACCGGGAAAGCTACACCTTC. Its protein is CASSQDRESYTF.